This section outlines one T cell receptor beta chain sequence together with its context. Its antigen is not identified. The sequence runs out 3 residues before the end of the CDR3; the remainder is reconstructed from the germline J gene. Sequenced by immunoSEQ multiplex PCR; TCRdb stores in-frame clones only, minus some. This listing includes approximately 31,000 clones. This entry comes from a study of Tregs in tolerant kidney transplant recipients. Study-level findings and limits: The small number of patients limits these findings pending further validation.

Unstimulated Tregs (CD4+CD25+CD127-) and CD4+CD25- non-Tregs were sorted from PBMCs. The CDR3 contains 15 residues. V lost 6 bases and J lost 4; bases outside the gene matches: 9. The sample here was CD8+ T cells from blood, taken before the transplant. This clonotype was obtained from a human donor who received a combined kidney and bone marrow transplant. V is TRBV23-1 and J is TRBJ1-3; 7 nucleotides align to TRBD1. TRBV23-1 is an open reading frame whose function is uncertain. CDR3 region: CASRRIRDSGNTIYF. CDR3 DNA, as far as it was read: TGCGCCAGCAGGCGGATTCGGGACAGCGGAAACACC.